These 21 T cell receptor beta chains originate from one sample sequenced in a study of blood T cell repertoires in COVID-19. Clones were read by immunoSEQ multiplex PCR, and TCRdb kept only the in-frame ones, dropping some. The sample includes approximately 300,000 clones, 70% to 90% seen only once; the top ten take 4%. The sample taken for sequencing was peripheral blood. Receptor source: a woman in her fifties or sixties with active or convalescent COVID-19.

This clone has only one observation. This chain joins TRBV28 and TRBJ2-1, with 14 bases lining up with TRBD2. V lost 6 bases and J lost 2; bases outside the gene matches: 9. The CDR3 sequence is 18 residues long. CDR1 MDHEN and CDR2 SYDVKM come from the germline V gene. This CDR3 is CASSHGTSGSKTYNEQFF. The CDR3 DNA follows: TGTGCCAGCAGCCACGGGACTAGCGGGAGCAAAACCTACAATGAGCAGTTCTTC.

The gene calls are TRBV28 and TRBJ1-2; 9 nucleotides align to TRBD1. The germline V gene has CDR1 MDHEN and CDR2 SYDVKM. V lost 8 bases and J lost 3; bases outside the gene matches: 7. The CDR3 spans 14 residues. The CDR3 nucleotides read TGTGCCAGCGCCGGGGACAGGGTGTACTATGGCTACACCTTC. Its protein product is CASAGDRVYYGYTF.

The DNA for the CDR3 is TGCGCCAGCAGCGGACAGGGTTGGGCACAGGGGACTGAAGCTTTCTTT. It translates to CASSGQGWAQGTEAFF. This chain links TRBV5-1 with TRBJ1-1, with 8 bases that match TRBD1. This CDR3 contains 16 residues. V dropped 4 bases and J dropped 5; count of bases not matched to a gene: 13. Germline CDR1 and CDR2: SGHRS and YFSETQ.

In its sample, this clone was seen a few times. This CDR3 is CASSETPGYSNQPQHF. The CDR3 nucleotides read TGTGCCAGCAGCGAAACCCCCGGGTATAGCAATCAGCCCCAGCATTTT. This chain uses TRBV6-1 with TRBJ1-5; D ambiguous. CDR1 is MNHNS and CDR2 is SASEGT in the germline V gene. The CDR3 is 16 amino acids. V gave up 6 bases and J gave up 0 bases, with 15 bases separating them.

The chain is built from TRBV5-4 and TRBJ2-1; 13 bases line up with TRBD2. Trimming removed 3 bases from V and 3 bases from J; junction bases left unmatched: 3. From germline, CDR1 is SGHNT and CDR2 YYREEE (reference sequence). This CDR3 spans 16 amino acids. This CDR3 reads CASSWGTSGNYNEQFF. The CDR3 DNA reads as TGTGCCAGCAGCTGGGGGACTAGCGGGAACTACAATGAGCAGTTCTTC.

V is TRBV7-9 and J is TRBJ1-1; the match to TRBD1 covers 8 bases. The CDR3 totals 12 residues. V shed 4 bases and J 9 bases; nucleotides not matched to a gene: 4. Germline values: CDR1 SEHNR, CDR2 FQNEAQ (reference sequence). The CDR3 protein is CASSSDREQAFF. As DNA, the CDR3 is TGTGCCAGCAGCTCGGACAGGGAACAAGCTTTCTTT. The complete variable domain, with remaining parts taken from reference TRBV7-9 and TRBJ1-1, reads DTGVSQNPRHKITKRGQNVTFRCDPISEHNRLYWYRQTLGQGPEFLTYFQNEAQLEKSRLLSDRFSAERPKGSFSTLEIQRTEQGDSAMYLCASSSDREQAFFGQGTRLTVV.

This clone has only one observation. CDR3 residues: CASSFSARGTNYGYTF. CDR3 coding DNA: TGTGCCAGCAGCTTTTCGGCCAGGGGGACCAACTATGGCTACACCTTC. The J gene is TRBJ1-2, the V gene TRBV7-8; 7 nucleotides match TRBD1. Germline CDR1 reads SGHVS; CDR2 reads FQNEAQ. This CDR3 is 16 amino acids long. V shed 3 bases and J 2 bases; nucleotides not matched to a gene: 9.

The chain is built from TRBV30 and TRBJ2-4; TRBD1 matches at 9 bases. Germline V gene lookup returns CDR1 GTSNPN and CDR2 SVGIG (reference sequence). This CDR3 is 12 amino acids long. The junction had 4 bases not matched to a gene; V was cut back by 5 bases and J by 8 bases. The CDR3: CAWAGQGHIQYF. CDR3 DNA: TGTGCCTGGGCCGGACAGGGGCACATTCAGTACTTC.

V is TRBV9 and J is TRBJ2-7, with 7 bases lining up with TRBD2. V dropped 3 bases and J dropped 0; count of bases not matched to a gene: 9. The CDR3 sequence is 16 residues long. The germline V gene has CDR1 SGDLS and CDR2 YYNGEE. CDR3: CASSARTSASSYEQYF. Written as DNA, the CDR3 is TGTGCCAGCAGCGCCCGTACTAGCGCTAGCTCCTACGAGCAGTACTTC.

The V call is TRBV5-1, the J call TRBJ2-7; perhaps TRBD1 as D (5 bases). This CDR3 spans 14 amino acids. The V gene's germline CDR1 is SGHRS and CDR2 YFSETQ. V lost 4 bases to trimming and J lost 1 base, with 12 bases between them. The CDR3 loop is CASSPDSRSYEQYF. The CDR3 nucleotides are TGCGCCAGCAGCCCCGACAGTCGGTCCTACGAGCAGTACTTC.

The chain joins TRBV5-1 to TRBJ1-5; perhaps TRBD1 as D (5 bases). This CDR3 is 17 amino acids long. Trimming cost V 0 bases and J 2 bases, with 15 bases left between them. Per the germline V gene, CDR1 is SGHRS and CDR2 is YFSETQ. CDR3 sequence reads: CASSLGRSGARNQPQHF. CDR3 nucleotide sequence: TGCGCCAGCAGCTTGGGTCGCAGTGGGGCCCGCAATCAGCCCCAGCATTTT.

Note on this clone: The sample has other DNA sequences that encode this CDR3 too. The chain employs TRBV7-3 and TRBJ2-3, with D possibly TRBD2 on 6 matching bases. In germline, CDR1 is SGHTA, CDR2 FQGTGA. Trimming shortened V by 2 bases and J by 0 bases, and 9 bases separated the two germline ends. The CDR3 runs 15 residues. CDR3 sequence (DNA): TGTGCCAGCAGCTTAGCGGGGACTAGCACAGATACGCAGTATTTT. Translation: CASSLAGTSTDTQYF.

The chain carries TRBV7-2 and TRBJ2-7, with D tentatively TRBD1 (5 bases). The ends were cut back, 8 bases at V and 5 bases at J, with 16 bases in the middle. The CDR3 is 13 residues long. CDR1 and CDR2 from the germline V gene are SGHTA and FQGNSA. The chain's CDR3 is CASAKSRVNEQYF. The DNA for the CDR3 is TGTGCCAGCGCCAAGAGCAGGGTCAACGAGCAGTACTTC.

The V gene is TRBV29-1, the J gene TRBJ2-5; D not certain. Trimming shortened V by 4 bases and J by 1 base, and 10 bases separated the two germline ends. Germline V CDR1 and CDR2: SQVTM, ANQGSEA. This CDR3 has 13 residues. CDR3 sequence: CSVAQAPQETQYF. DNA for the CDR3: TGCAGCGTTGCTCAGGCCCCCCAAGAGACCCAGTACTTC. The whole variable domain, filled in from reference TRBV29-1 and TRBJ2-5, reads SAVISQKPSRDICQRGTSLTIQCQVDSQVTMMFWYRQQPGQSLTLIATANQGSEATYESGFVIDKFPISRPNLTFSTLTVSNMSPEDSSIYLCSVAQAPQETQYFGPGTRLLVL.

This clone was observed a single time. This chain connects TRBV7-2 to TRBJ2-3, with 7 positions matching TRBD2. This CDR3 is built from 15 residues. V lost 2 bases to trimming and J lost 2 bases; unmatched junction nucleotides: 4. Germline lookup yields CDR1 SGHTA and CDR2 FQGNSA. CDR3 sequence (DNA): TGTGCCAGCAGCTTACCAGCGGGAAACACAGATACGCAGTATTTT. It translates to CASSLPAGNTDTQYF.

This chain links TRBV7-6 with TRBJ2-7, with D perhaps TRBD1 (6 bases). Germline CDR1 is SGHVS and CDR2 is FNYEAQ. Trimming removed 0 bases from V and 4 bases from J, with 16 bases in between. CDR3 size: 16 residues. DNA of the CDR3: TGTGCCAGCAGCTTAGCGGGCAGGGGTAGATATTACGAGCAGTACTTC. Its protein product is CASSLAGRGRYYEQYF.

CDR3 loop: CASSLDRGFQPQHF. In nucleotides, the CDR3 is TGTGCCAGCAGCTTAGACAGGGGGTTTCAGCCCCAGCATTTT. V is TRBV7-2 and J is TRBJ1-5, with 8 positions matching TRBD1. There are 14 residues in the CDR3. Trimming took 1 base from V and 6 from J; bases not matched to a gene: 2. Germline CDR1 SGHTA, CDR2 FQGNSA.

The rearrangement joins TRBV5-1 to TRBJ1-6; the D gene is possibly TRBD1 (5 bases). The germline V gene encodes CDR1 SGHRS and CDR2 YFSETQ. Trimming shortened V by 3 bases and J by 0 bases, and 10 bases separated the two germline ends. This CDR3 spans 16 amino acids. The CDR3 region has the DNA TGCGCCAGCAGCTCGGACACGAGCTCCTATAATTCACCCCTCCACTTT. Protein sequence: CASSSDTSSYNSPLHF.

The chain has TRBV10-3 and TRBJ1-1, with D unclear. The germline V gene has CDR1 ENHRY and CDR2 SYGVKD. The V and J ends lost 2 bases and 0 bases respectively, with 7 bases between them. This CDR3 is built from 14 residues. CDR3 sequence reads: CAISEGTVNTEAFF. The CDR3 DNA sequence: TGTGCCATCAGTGAGGGTACAGTGAACACTGAAGCTTTCTTT.

This rearrangement joins TRBV18 to TRBJ2-2, with TRBD1 matching over 7 bases. From germline, CDR1 is KGHSH and CDR2 LQKENI. CDR3 size: 14 residues. Trimming removed 3 bases from V and 4 bases from J; junction bases left unmatched: 2. The CDR3 DNA is TGTGCCAGCTCACCGTCAGGGGGCACCGGGGAGCTGTTTTTT. Amino acid sequence: CASSPSGGTGELFF.

The CDR3 region is CASSQAASGRHQPDNEQFF. CDR3 bases: TGCGCCAGCAGCCAAGCTGCCTCCGGGAGGCACCAACCGGACAATGAGCAGTTCTTC. V is TRBV4-1 and J is TRBJ2-1; the match to TRBD2 covers 7 bases. Losses at the gene ends were 1 base for V and 5 bases for J; bases not matched to a gene: 17. Germline values: CDR1 MGHRA, CDR2 YSYEKL. This CDR3 is built from 19 residues.